This T cell receptor beta chain derives from a study of blood T cell repertoires in COVID-19. Study-level background: Donors in the United States, Italy and Spain gave samples during acute or convalescent COVID-19. The cDNA or gDNA used as material had been derived from T cells, B-cell-depleted T cells, or PBMCs.

In the study's own analysis: Counts of nucleated cells, estimated from reference gene primer amplification, were obtained. Repertoires were generated with immunoSEQ multiplex PCR, while TCRdb's copy carries only in-frame clones and drops some. V, J and clone size were drawn from that table, and D and trimming were deduced from the DNA. This sample yields about 390,000 clones, of which about 87% are seen a single time; 2.3% belongs to the top ten. Followed longitudinally, the Seattle patients had been enrolled during active infection. The CDR3 is made up of 12 amino acids. Germline V gives CDR1 LNHNV, CDR2 YYDKDF (reference sequence). V shed 0 bases and J shed 5 bases, with 4 bases lying between them.

This clonotype originated in a woman aged 55 to 70 with COVID-19, enrolled during active disease. V gene TRBV15 combines with J gene TRBJ1-1; D gene ambiguous. Sequenced sample: peripheral blood. The CDR3 is CATSRDSTEAFF. In DNA, the CDR3 is TGTGCCACCAGCAGAGACAGTACTGAAGCTTTCTTT.